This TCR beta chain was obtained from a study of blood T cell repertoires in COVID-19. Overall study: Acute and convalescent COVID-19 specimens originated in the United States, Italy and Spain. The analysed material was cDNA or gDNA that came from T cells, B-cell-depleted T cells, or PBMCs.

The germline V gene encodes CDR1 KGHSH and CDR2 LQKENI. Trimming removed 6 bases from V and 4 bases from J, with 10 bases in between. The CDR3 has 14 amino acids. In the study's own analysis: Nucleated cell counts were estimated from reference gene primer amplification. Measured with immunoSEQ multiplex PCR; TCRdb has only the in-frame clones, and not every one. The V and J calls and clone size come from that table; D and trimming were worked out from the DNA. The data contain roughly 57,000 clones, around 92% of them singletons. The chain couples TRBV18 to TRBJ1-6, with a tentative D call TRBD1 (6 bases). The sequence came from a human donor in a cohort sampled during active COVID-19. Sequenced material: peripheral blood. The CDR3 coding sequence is TGTGCCAGCTCCCAGACAGGTTATAATTCACCCCTCCACTTT. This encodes CASSQTGYNSPLHF.